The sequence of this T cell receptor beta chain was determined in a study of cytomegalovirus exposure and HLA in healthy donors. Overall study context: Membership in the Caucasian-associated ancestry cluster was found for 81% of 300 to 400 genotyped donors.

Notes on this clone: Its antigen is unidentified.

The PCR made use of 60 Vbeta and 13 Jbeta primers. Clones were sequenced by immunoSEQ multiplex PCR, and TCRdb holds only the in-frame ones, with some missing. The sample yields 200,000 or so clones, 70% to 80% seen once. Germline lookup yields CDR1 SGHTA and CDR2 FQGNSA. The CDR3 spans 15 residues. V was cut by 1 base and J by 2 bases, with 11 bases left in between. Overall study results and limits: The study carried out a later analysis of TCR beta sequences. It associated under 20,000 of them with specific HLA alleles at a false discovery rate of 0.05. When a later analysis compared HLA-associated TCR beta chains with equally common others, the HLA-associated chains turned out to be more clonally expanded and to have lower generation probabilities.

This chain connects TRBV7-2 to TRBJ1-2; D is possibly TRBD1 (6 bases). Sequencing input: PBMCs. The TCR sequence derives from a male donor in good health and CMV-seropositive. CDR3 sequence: CASSLGLDRNYGYTF. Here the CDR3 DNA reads TGTGCCAGCAGCTTAGGGTTGGACAGAAACTATGGCTACACCTTC.